The source of this TCR beta chain is a study of long-term antiretroviral therapy in people with HIV. Broader study findings: Documentation of ART adherence, viral resistance or therapy changes was absent. Patients on ART gained diversity, which nonetheless stayed below transplant donor controls. The clones with expansion before ART were dominant in the repertoire at all time points.

Sequencing used immunoSEQ v3.0 at survey level. The data were produced by immunoSEQ multiplex PCR, yet TCRdb's version contains in-frame clones alone and is incomplete. Of 25,000 or so clones in the sample, around 82% were seen once. A word on this clone: Its antigen is not identified. At one boundary the junction diverges from the germline segment, which might be a read error.

The CDR3 consists of 17 residues. Germline V gene data show CDR1 as SGHVS and CDR2 as FNYEAQ. The receptor's source is a young man with HIV. The chain combines TRBV7-6 with TRBJ2-7, with D maybe TRBD1 (6 bases). The sequenced sample was unsorted PBMCs, obtained 3 years after starting antiretroviral therapy. The CDR3 here is CASSFYGAGTQSSEQYF. In DNA, the CDR3 is TGTGCCAGCAGCTTCTACGGGGCCGGGACACAGTCCTCCGAGCAGTACTTC. The variable domain in full, with the rest retrieved from reference TRBV7-6 and TRBJ2-7, is GAGVSQSPRYKVTKRGQDVALRCDPISGHVSLYWYRQALGQGPEFLTYFNYEAQQDKSGLPNDRFSAERPEGSISTLTIQRTEQRDSAMYRCASSFYGAGTQSSEQYFGPGTRLTVT.